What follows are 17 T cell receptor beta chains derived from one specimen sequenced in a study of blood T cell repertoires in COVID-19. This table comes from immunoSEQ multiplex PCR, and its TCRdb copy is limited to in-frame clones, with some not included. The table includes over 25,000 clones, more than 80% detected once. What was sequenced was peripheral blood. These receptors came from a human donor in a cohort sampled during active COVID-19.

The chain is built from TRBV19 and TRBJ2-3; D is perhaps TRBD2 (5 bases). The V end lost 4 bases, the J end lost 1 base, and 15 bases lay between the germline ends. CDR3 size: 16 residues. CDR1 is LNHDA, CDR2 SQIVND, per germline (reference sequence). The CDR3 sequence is CASSNDEGRGTDTQYF. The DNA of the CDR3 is TGTGCCAGTAGTAATGACGAGGGTCGAGGCACAGATACGCAGTATTTT.

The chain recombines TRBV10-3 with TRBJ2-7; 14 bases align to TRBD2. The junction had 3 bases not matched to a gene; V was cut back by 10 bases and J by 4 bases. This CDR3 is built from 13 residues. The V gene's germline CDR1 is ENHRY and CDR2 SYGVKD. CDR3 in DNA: TGTGCCACGGGACTAGCGGGAGTGTACGAGCAGTACTTC. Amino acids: CATGLAGVYEQYF.

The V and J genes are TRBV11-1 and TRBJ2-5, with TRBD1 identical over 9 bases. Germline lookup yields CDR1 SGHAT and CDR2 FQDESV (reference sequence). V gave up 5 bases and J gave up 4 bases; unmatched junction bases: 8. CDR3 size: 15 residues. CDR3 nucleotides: TGTGCCAGCAGCGCCCGACAGGGGGAGTCAGAGACCCAGTACTTC. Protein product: CASSARQGESETQYF.

This CDR3 is CASSWAAGGYTF. The CDR3 DNA reads as TGTGCCAGCAGCTGGGCCGCCGGTGGCTACACCTTC. This chain connects TRBV6-5 to TRBJ1-2, with D unclear. The V and J ends lost 6 bases and 7 bases respectively, with 12 bases between them. Germline V gene lookup returns CDR1 MNHEY and CDR2 SVGAGI. There are 12 residues in the CDR3.

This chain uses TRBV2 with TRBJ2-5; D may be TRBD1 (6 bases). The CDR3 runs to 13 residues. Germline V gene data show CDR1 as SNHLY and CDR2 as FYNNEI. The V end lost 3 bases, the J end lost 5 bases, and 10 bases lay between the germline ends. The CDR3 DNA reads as TGTGCCAGCAGTGAGGTGGGGGCTGAGACCCAGTACTTC. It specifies CASSEVGAETQYF.

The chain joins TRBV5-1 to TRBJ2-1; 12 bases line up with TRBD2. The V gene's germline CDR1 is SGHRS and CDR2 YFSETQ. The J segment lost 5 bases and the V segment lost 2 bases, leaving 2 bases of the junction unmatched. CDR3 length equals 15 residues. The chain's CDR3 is CASSFWTSGNNEQFF. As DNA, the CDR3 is TGCGCCAGCAGCTTTTGGACTAGCGGGAACAATGAGCAGTTCTTC.

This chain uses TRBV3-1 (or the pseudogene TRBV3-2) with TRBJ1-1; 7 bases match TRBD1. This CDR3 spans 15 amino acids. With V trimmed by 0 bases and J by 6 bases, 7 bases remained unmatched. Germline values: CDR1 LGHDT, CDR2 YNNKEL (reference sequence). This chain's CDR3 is CASSQEVEGAPEAFF. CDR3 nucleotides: TGTGCCAGCAGCCAAGAGGTAGAGGGGGCCCCTGAAGCTTTCTTT.

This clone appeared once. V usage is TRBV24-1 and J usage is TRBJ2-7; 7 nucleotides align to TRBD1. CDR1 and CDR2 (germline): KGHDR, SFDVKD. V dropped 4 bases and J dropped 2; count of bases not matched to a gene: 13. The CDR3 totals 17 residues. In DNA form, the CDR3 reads TGTGCCACCAGTGACCCGTCACCCAGGACAGGAACCTACGAGCAGTACTTC. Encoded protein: CATSDPSPRTGTYEQYF.

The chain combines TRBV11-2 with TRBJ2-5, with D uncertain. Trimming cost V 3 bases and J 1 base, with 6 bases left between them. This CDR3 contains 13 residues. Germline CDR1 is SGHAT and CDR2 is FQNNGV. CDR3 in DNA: TGTGCCAGCAGCTTGAGGCTCCAAGAGACCCAGTACTTC. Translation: CASSLRLQETQYF.

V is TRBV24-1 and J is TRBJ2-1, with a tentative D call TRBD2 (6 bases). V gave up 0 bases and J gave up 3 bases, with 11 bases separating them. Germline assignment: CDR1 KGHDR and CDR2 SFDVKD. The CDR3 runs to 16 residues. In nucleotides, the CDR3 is TGTGCCACCAGTGATTTGCCGGCTAGCGACTACAATGAGCAGTTCTTC. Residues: CATSDLPASDYNEQFF.

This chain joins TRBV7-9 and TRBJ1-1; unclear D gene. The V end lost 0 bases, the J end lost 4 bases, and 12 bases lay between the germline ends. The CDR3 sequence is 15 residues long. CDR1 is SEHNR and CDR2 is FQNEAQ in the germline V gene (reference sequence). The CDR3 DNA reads TGTGCCAGCAGCTTAGCCGGGGTGGAGGGCACTGAAGCTTTCTTT. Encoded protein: CASSLAGVEGTEAFF.

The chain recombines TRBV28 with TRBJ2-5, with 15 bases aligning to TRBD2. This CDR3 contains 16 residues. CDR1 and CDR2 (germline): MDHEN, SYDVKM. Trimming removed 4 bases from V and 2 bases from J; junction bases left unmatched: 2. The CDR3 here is CASSSGTSGRQETQYF. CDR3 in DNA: TGTGCCAGCAGTTCCGGGACTAGCGGGAGGCAAGAGACCCAGTACTTC.

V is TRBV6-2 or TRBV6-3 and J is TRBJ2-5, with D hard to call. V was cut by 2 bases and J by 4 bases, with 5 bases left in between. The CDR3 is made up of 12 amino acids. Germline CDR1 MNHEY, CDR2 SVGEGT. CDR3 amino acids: CASSYGRETQYF. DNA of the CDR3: TGTGCCAGCAGTTACGGGCGAGAGACCCAGTACTTC.

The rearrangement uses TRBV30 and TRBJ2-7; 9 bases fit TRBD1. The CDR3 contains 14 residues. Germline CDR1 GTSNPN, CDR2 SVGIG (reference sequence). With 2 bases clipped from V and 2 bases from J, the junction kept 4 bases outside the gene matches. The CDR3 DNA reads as TGTGCCTGGAGTACCGGGACAGGGCCCTACGAGCAGTACTTC. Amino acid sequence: CAWSTGTGPYEQYF.

As DNA, the CDR3 is TGTGCCAGCTCACCCCTTCCGGGACAGGGAGATTCACCCCTCCACTTT. Its protein is CASSPLPGQGDSPLHF. V usage is TRBV18 and J usage is TRBJ1-6, with 9 bases matching TRBD1. Germline lookup yields CDR1 KGHSH and CDR2 LQKENI. The length of the CDR3 is 16 residues. The trim removed 3 bases at V and 8 bases at J, leaving 8 bases unmatched.

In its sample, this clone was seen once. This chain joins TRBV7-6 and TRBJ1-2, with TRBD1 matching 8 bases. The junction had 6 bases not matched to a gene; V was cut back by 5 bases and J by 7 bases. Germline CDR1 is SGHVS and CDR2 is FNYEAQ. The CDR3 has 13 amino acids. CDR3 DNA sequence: TGTGCCAGCAGCCCTGGACAGGGAACTGGCTACACCTTC. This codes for CASSPGQGTGYTF.

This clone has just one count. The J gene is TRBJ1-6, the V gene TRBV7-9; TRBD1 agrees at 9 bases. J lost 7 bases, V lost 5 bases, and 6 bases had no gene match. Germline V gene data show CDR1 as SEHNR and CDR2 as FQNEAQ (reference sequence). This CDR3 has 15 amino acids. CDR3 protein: CASSPEDRGNSPLHF. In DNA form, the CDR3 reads TGTGCCAGCAGCCCCGAGGACAGGGGAAATTCACCCCTCCACTTT.